This TCR beta chain was recorded in a study of OX40 agonist ivuxolimab in advanced cancers. About the research overall: Patients received intravenous ivuxolimab every 2 weeks at 0.01 to 10 mg/kg. Partial responses were recorded for three patients, including one with hepatocellular carcinoma and two with cutaneous melanoma.

This clone was detected only once. Its antigen remains unidentified. Germline V gene lookup returns CDR1 SGHDT and CDR2 YYEEEE. V lost 4 bases and J lost 1; bases outside the gene matches: 5. CDR3 length: 15 amino acids. Generated by immunoSEQ multiplex PCR, the TCRdb table keeps only in-frame clones and is missing some. The data hold fewer than 40,000 clones, with about three quarters observed a single time. Findings and limits, study-wide: Expanded peripheral T-cell antigen specificity went undetermined. In CD8+ T cells, expanded clones were on average more numerous than in CD4+.

This material consisted of CD4+ or CD8+ T cells sorted from blood, taken in a trial of the OX40 agonist ivuxolimab. The TCR sequence derives from an adult with an advanced solid tumor such as melanoma, head and neck, liver or kidney cancer. The J gene is TRBJ1-5, the V gene TRBV5-6; 7 bases are a match to TRBD1. This chain's CDR3 is CASSLGGQSNQPQHF. The CDR3 DNA follows: TGTGCCAGCAGCCTAGGGGGACAGAGCAATCAGCCCCAGCATTTT.